Presented here are 13 T cell receptor beta chains from one specimen sequenced in a study of cytomegalovirus exposure and HLA in healthy donors. The study ran its PCR with 60 Vbeta and 13 Jbeta primers. This table comes from immunoSEQ multiplex PCR, and its TCRdb copy is limited to in-frame clones, with some not included. The data contain some 130,000 clones, about four fifths of them singletons. Sequencing was done on a sample of PBMCs. The receptor set was obtained from a man aged 18 to 30 in good health and CMV-seronegative.

V gene TRBV7-2 combines with J gene TRBJ2-1; no clear D gene. CDR3 length: 14 amino acids. CDR1 is SGHTA and CDR2 is FQGNSA in the germline V gene. Between the trimmed V and J ends, which lost 3 bases and 8 bases, there was a span of 14 bases. In nucleotides, the CDR3 is TGTGCCAGCAGCTTGGTCCACTACGCGGATGAGCAGTTCTTC. As protein: CASSLVHYADEQFF.

This chain joins TRBV7-2 and TRBJ2-3; D perhaps matches TRBD2 (6 bases). Germline-derived CDR1 and CDR2 are SGHTA and FQGNSA. Trimming cost V 6 bases and J 2 bases, with 15 bases left between them. The CDR3 is 15 residues long. CDR3 protein: CASSLGLRATDTQYF. Written as DNA, the CDR3 is TGTGCCAGCAGTTTGGGACTCCGGGCCACAGATACGCAGTATTTT.

V and J are TRBV19 and TRBJ1-6; 7 bases align to TRBD1. This CDR3 comprises 16 residues. The germline V gene has CDR1 LNHDA and CDR2 SQIVND (reference sequence). Trimming at V came to 6 bases and at J to 6 bases, leaving 11 bases not matched to a gene. Written as DNA, the CDR3 is TGTGCCAGTAGCGAGGACAGGCGGCTTATTAATTCACCCCTCCACTTT. Protein product: CASSEDRRLINSPLHF.

The V and J genes are TRBV6-7 and TRBJ1-2; D gene uncertain. TRBV6-7 is placed among ORFs of uncertain function. The CDR3 spans 10 residues. V shed 9 bases and J shed 7 bases, with 9 bases lying between them. The CDR3 here is CARPLAGYTF. The CDR3 DNA reads TGTGCCAGACCCTTGGCTGGCTACACCTTC.

The chain uses TRBV5-1 and TRBJ1-6; the D is unclear. The V end lost 5 bases, the J end lost 10 bases, and 13 bases lay between the germline ends. Per the germline V gene, CDR1 is SGHRS and CDR2 is YFSETQ. The CDR3 spans 13 residues. DNA of the CDR3: TGCGCCAGCAGTCGGGGTCGCGACTCACCCCTCCACTTT. It is translated as CASSRGRDSPLHF.

The J gene is TRBJ1-1, the V gene TRBV12-5, with TRBD1 as a possible D gene (6 bases). Germline V lookup: CDR1 LGHNT, CDR2 FRNRAP. Trimming took 6 bases from V and 6 from J, leaving 26 bases between them. The CDR3 totals 17 residues. DNA of the CDR3: TGTGCTAGTGGCCCAGACAGGTTAGGAGTTAATATAGCTGAAGCTTTCTTT. It codes for CASGPDRLGVNIAEAFF.

A note on this clone: Germline and junction disagree at one end, which may indicate a read error. CDR3 protein: CASSVRTGFAGNTIYF. Written as DNA, the CDR3 is TGTGCCAGCAGTGTCCGGACAGGGTTCGCTGGGAACACCATATATTTT. The chain links TRBV27 to TRBJ1-3; 8 nucleotides align to TRBD1. The CDR3 runs to 16 residues. Germline V gene lookup returns CDR1 MNHEY and CDR2 SMNVEV (reference sequence).

The V gene is TRBV11-3, the J gene TRBJ2-7; the D gene is possibly TRBD2 (5 bases). V shed 5 bases and J shed 6 bases, with 17 bases lying between them. This CDR3 region has 14 residues. Per germline, CDR1 SGHNT and CDR2 YENEEA. In nucleotides, the CDR3 is TGTGCCAGCAGCCTCAACCCGGCGCGGGCCGAGCAGTACTTC. Translating it yields CASSLNPARAEQYF.

This rearrangement joins TRBV5-1 to TRBJ1-4; a possible D gene is TRBD1 (5 bases). The V gene's germline CDR1 is SGHRS and CDR2 YFSETQ. This CDR3 is 15 amino acids long. Trimming cost V 0 bases and J 7 bases, with 13 bases left between them. CDR3 residues: CASSLGSRGGEKLFF. DNA of the CDR3: TGCGCCAGCAGCTTGGGGTCAAGGGGTGGTGAAAAACTGTTTTTT.

J is TRBJ1-5 and V is TRBV29-1; D not certain. The CDR3 has 13 amino acids. The germline CDR1 and CDR2 sequences are SQVTM and ANQGSEA. Trimming removed 2 bases from V and 0 bases from J, with 5 bases in between. DNA for the CDR3: TGCAGCGTTGAATTTAATAGCAATCAGCCCCAGCATTTT. Translating it yields CSVEFNSNQPQHF.

The chain has TRBV2 and TRBJ2-2; TRBD1 aligns across 9 bases. The CDR3 consists of 15 residues. CDR1 is SNHLY and CDR2 is FYNNEI in the germline V gene. Trimming took 8 bases from V and 2 from J; bases not matched to a gene: 6. CDR3 loop: CASGGQGGNTGELFF. The CDR3 DNA follows: TGTGCCAGCGGGGGACAGGGAGGTAACACCGGGGAGCTGTTTTTT.

The chain has TRBV10-3 and TRBJ1-5; D is perhaps TRBD1 (6 bases). V was shortened by 4 bases and J by 2 bases, with 18 bases between the two germline ends. The CDR3 is made up of 17 amino acids. The germline V gene has CDR1 ENHRY and CDR2 SYGVKD. The CDR3 protein is CAISASGVGVGNQPQHF. The CDR3 nucleotides read TGTGCCATCAGTGCGTCAGGGGTTGGAGTTGGCAATCAGCCCCAGCATTTT.

V is TRBV6-5 and J is TRBJ1-2; maybe TRBD1 (6 bases). Germline loops: CDR1 MNHEY, CDR2 SVGAGI. The V end lost 6 bases, the J end lost 2 bases, and 16 bases lay between the germline ends. The length of the CDR3 is 15 residues. The CDR3 sequence: CASRSSDRKNYGYTF. DNA for the CDR3: TGTGCCAGCAGGTCCTCAGACAGGAAGAACTATGGCTACACCTTC.